This T cell receptor (beta chain) originates from a study of T-cell reconstitution after alpha-beta-depleted transplantation in children. The CDR3 loop spans 11 amino acids. The trim removed 3 bases at V and 14 bases at J, leaving 6 bases unmatched. Germline V gene sequence: CDR1 MNHEY, CDR2 SVGAGI. Preparing the TCRbeta library involved the use of unique molecular identifiers. Each CDR3 protein gets one entry after TCRdb re-called the PCR reads with MiXCR. The table includes about half a million distinct CDR3 sequences, roughly an eighth detected once. This TCR came from a human donor who donated a stem cell graft to a child with combined immunodeficiency. The chain couples TRBV6-5 to TRBJ1-1, with TRBD1 matching 7 bases. Sequenced here: PBMCs from the stem cell graft donor, sampled from the stem cell graft. CDR3 loop: CASSYEQGWFF. The CDR3 DNA follows: TGTGCCAGCAGTTATGAACAGGGGTGGTTCTTT.